This T cell receptor (beta chain) came from a study of blood T cell repertoires in COVID-19. Study summary: The United States, Italy and Spain supplied acute and convalescent COVID-19 samples. T cells, B-cell-depleted T cells, or PBMCs provided the cDNA or gDNA that served as material.

Germline V gene lookup returns CDR1 LNHDA and CDR2 SQIVND (reference sequence). V lost 8 bases, J lost 0 bases, and 13 bases lay in between. This CDR3 comprises 15 residues. Authors' methods: Estimation of nucleated cell counts was performed using reference gene primer amplification. Assay: immunoSEQ multiplex PCR; the TCRdb copy retains only in-frame clones and omits some. The V and J calls and clone size come from that table; D and trimming were worked out from the DNA. Altogether about 180,000 clones are present, 88% being singletons, with the ten largest covering about 4.1%. The chain has TRBV19 and TRBJ2-2; tentatively, D is TRBD1 (5 bases). The sequenced sample was peripheral blood. The source is a woman aged 25 to 45 with acute or convalescent COVID-19. DNA of the CDR3: TGTGCCAGTCACCGACAGAGTCCGAACACCGGGGAGCTGTTTTTT. Translating it yields CASHRQSPNTGELFF. The full variable domain, completed using reference TRBV19 and TRBJ2-2, is DGGITQSPKYLFRKEGQNVTLSCEQNLNHDAMYWYRQDPGQGLRLIYYSQIVNDFQKGDIAEGYSVSREKKESFPLTVTSAQKNPTAFYLCASHRQSPNTGELFFGEGSRLTVL.